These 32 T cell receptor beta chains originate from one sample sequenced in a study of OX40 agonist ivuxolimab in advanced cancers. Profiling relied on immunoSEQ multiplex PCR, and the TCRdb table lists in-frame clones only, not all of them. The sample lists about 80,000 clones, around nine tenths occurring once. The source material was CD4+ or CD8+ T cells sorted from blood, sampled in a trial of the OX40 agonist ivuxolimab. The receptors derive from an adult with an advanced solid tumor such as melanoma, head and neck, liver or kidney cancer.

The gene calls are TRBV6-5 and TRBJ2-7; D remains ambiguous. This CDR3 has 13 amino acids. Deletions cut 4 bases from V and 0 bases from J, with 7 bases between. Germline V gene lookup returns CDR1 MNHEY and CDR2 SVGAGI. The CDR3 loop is CASSSYSSYEQYV. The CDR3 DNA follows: TGTGCCAGCAGTTCTTACAGCTCCTACGAGCAGTACGTC.

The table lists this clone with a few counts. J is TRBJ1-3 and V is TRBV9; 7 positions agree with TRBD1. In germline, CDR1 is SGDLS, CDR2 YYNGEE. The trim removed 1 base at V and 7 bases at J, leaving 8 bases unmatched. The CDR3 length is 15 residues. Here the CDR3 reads CASSVMAGGRNTIYF. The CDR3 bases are TGTGCCAGCAGCGTAATGGCAGGGGGGCGGAACACCATATATTTT.

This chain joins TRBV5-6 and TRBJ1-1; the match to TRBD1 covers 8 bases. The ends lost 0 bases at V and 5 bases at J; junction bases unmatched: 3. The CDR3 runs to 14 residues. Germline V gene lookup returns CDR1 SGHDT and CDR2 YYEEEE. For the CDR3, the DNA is TGTGCCAGCAGCTTGGCCAGGGGGCGAACTGAAGCTTTCTTT. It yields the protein CASSLARGRTEAFF.

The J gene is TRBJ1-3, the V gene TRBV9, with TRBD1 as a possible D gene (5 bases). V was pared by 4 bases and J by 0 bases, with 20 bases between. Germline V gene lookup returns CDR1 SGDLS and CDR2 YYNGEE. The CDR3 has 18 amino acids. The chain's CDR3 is CASSPSSSRGGSGNTIYF. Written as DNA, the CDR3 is TGTGCCAGCAGCCCTAGTAGCTCGAGGGGTGGCTCTGGAAACACCATATATTTT.

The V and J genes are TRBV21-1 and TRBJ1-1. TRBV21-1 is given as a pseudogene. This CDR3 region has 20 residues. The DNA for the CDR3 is TGTGCCAGCAGCTTCGCTTTCCCCGCGTTGTTTGGTCCTTCGAACACTGAAGCTTTCTTT. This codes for CASSFAFPALFGPSNTEAFF.

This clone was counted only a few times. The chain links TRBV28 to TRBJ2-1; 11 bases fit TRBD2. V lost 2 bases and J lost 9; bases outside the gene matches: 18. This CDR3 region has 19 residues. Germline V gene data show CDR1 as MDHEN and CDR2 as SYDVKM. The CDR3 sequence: CASSLGRPQLAGAGSEQFF. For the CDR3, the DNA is TGTGCCAGCAGTTTAGGGCGCCCCCAACTAGCGGGAGCTGGGAGTGAGCAGTTCTTC.

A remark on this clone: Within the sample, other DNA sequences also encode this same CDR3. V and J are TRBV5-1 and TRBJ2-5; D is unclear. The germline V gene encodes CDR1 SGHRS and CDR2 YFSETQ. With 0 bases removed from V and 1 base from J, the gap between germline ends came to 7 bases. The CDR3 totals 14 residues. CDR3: CASSLGAGQETQYF. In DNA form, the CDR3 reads TGCGCCAGCAGCTTGGGCGCAGGCCAAGAGACCCAGTACTTC.

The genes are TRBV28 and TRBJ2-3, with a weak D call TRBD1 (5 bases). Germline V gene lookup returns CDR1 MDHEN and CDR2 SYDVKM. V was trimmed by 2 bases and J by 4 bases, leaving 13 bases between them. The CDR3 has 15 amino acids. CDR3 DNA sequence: TGTGCCAGCAGTTTAGGGGCAGGGCAGGCAGATACGCAGTATTTT. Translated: CASSLGAGQADTQYF.

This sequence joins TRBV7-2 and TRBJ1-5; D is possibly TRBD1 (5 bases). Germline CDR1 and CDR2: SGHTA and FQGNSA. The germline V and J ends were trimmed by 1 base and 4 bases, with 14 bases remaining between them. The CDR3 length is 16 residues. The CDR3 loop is CASSLEGWRQNQPQHF. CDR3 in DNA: TGTGCCAGCAGCTTAGAGGGGTGGAGACAGAATCAGCCCCAGCATTTT.

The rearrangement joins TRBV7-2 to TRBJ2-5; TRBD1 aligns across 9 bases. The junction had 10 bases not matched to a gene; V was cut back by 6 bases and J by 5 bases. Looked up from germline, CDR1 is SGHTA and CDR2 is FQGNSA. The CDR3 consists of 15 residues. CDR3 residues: CASSSQQGARETQYF. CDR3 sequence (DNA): TGTGCCAGCAGTTCCCAACAGGGGGCGAGGGAGACCCAGTACTTC.

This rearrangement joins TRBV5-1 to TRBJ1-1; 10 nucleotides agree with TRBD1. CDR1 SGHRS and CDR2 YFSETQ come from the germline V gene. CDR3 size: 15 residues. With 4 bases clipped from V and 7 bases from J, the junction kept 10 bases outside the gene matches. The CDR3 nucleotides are TGCGCCAGCAGCCCTGGACAGGGGGTTCCTTATGAAGCTTTCTTT. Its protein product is CASSPGQGVPYEAFF.

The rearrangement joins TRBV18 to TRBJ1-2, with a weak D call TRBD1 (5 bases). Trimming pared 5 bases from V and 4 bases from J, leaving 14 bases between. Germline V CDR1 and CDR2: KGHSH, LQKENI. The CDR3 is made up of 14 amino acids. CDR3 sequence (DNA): TGTGCCAGCTCATCTATGGGGACCTCCTATGGCTACACCTTC. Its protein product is CASSSMGTSYGYTF.

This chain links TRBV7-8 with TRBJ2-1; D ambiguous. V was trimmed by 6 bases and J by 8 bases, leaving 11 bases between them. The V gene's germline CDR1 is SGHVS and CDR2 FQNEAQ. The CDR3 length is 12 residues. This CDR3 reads CASRRSRDEQFF. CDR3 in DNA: TGTGCCAGCAGACGTAGTCGGGATGAGCAGTTCTTC.

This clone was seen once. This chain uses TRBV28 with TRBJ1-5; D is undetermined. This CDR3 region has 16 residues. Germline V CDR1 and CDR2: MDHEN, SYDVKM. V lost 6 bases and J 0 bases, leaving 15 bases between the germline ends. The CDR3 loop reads CASSSLKGPSNQPQHF. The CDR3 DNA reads TGTGCCAGCAGCTCCCTAAAGGGTCCTAGCAATCAGCCCCAGCATTTT. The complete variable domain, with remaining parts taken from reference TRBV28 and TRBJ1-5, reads DVKVTQSSRYLVKRTGEKVFLECVQDMDHENMFWYRQDPGLGLRLIYFSYDVKMKEKGDIPEGYSVSREKKERFSLILESASTNQTSMYLCASSSLKGPSNQPQHFGDGTRLSIL.

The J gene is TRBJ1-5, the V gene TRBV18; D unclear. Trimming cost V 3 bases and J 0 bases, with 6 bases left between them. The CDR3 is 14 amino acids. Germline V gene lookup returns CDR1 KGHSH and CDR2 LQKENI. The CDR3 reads CASSPQVSNQPQHF. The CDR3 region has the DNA TGTGCCAGCTCACCCCAGGTTAGCAATCAGCCCCAGCATTTT. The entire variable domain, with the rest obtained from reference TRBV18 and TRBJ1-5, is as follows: NAGVMQNPRHLVRRRGQEARLRCSPMKGHSHVYWYRQLPEEGLKFMVYLQKENIIDESGMPKERFSAEFPKEGPSILRIQQVVRGDSAAYFCASSPQVSNQPQHFGDGTRLSIL.

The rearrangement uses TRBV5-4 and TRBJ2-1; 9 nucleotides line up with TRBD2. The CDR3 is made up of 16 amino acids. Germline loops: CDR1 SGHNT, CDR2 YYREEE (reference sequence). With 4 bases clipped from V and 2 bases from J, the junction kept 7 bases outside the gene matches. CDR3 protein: CASSPPGGGAYNEQFF. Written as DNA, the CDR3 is TGTGCCAGCAGCCCCCCGGGCGGGGGGGCCTACAATGAGCAGTTCTTC.

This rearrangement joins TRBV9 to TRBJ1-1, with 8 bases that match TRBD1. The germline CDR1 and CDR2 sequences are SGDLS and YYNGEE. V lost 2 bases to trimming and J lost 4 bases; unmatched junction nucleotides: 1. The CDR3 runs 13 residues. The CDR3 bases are TGTGCCAGCAGCGTGACAGGGGTCACTGAAGCTTTCTTT. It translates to CASSVTGVTEAFF.

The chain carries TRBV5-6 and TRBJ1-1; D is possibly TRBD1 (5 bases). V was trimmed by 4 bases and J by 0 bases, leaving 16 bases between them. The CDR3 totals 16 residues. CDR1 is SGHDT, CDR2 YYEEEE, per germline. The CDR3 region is CASSTKRQHMNTEAFF. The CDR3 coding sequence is TGTGCCAGCAGCACCAAGCGACAGCACATGAACACTGAAGCTTTCTTT.

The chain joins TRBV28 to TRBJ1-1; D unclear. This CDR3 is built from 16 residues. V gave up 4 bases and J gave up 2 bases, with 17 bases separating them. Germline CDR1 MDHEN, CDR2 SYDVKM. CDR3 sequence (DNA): TGTGCCAGCAGTTATGGAGGTATGGGATTTAACACTGAAGCTTTCTTT. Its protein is CASSYGGMGFNTEAFF. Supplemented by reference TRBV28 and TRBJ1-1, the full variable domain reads DVKVTQSSRYLVKRTGEKVFLECVQDMDHENMFWYRQDPGLGLRLIYFSYDVKMKEKGDIPEGYSVSREKKERFSLILESASTNQTSMYLCASSYGGMGFNTEAFFGQGTRLTVV.

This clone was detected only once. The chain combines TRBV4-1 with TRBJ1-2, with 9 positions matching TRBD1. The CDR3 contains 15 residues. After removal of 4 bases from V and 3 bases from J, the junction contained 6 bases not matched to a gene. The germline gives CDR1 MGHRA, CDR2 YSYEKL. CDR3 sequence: CASSPRQGGYYGYTF. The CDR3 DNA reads TGCGCCAGCAGCCCCCGACAGGGGGGATACTATGGCTACACCTTC.

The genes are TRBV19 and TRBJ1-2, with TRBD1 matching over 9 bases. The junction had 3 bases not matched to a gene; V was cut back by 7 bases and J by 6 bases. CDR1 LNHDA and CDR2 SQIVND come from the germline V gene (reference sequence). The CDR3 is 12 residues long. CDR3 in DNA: TGTGCCAGTAATGGGGACAGGGATGGCTACACCTTC. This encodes CASNGDRDGYTF.

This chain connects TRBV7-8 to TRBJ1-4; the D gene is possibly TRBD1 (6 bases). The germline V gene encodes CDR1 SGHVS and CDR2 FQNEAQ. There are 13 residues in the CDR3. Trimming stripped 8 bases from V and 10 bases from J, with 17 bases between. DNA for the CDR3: TGTGCCAGCGAGGGGGAGGGTTTGAGAAAACTGTTTTTT. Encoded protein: CASEGEGLRKLFF.

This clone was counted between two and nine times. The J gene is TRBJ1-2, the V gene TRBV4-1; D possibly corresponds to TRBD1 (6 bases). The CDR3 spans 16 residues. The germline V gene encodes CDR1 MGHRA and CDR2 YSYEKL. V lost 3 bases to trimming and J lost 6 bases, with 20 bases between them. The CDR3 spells CASSHPKTSGQDGYTF. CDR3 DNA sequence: TGCGCCAGCAGCCACCCTAAGACCTCGGGACAAGATGGCTACACCTTC.

Here the CDR3 DNA reads TGTGCCAGCAGCGCGGGACTAGCGGGGGGGAATGAGCAGTTCTTC. This encodes CASSAGLAGGNEQFF. The genes are TRBV7-2 and TRBJ2-1; TRBD2 matches 16 bases. Germline-derived CDR1 and CDR2 are SGHTA and FQGNSA. Unmatched junction bases numbered 2, after V lost 5 bases and J lost 7 bases. The CDR3 totals 15 residues.

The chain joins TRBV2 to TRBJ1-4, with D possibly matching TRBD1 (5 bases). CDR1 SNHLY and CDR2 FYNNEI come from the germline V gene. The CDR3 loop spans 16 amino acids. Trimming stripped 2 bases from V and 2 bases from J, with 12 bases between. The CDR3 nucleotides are TGTGCCAGCAGTGAATCCGGGGGTAACACTAATGAAAAACTGTTTTTT. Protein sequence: CASSESGGNTNEKLFF.

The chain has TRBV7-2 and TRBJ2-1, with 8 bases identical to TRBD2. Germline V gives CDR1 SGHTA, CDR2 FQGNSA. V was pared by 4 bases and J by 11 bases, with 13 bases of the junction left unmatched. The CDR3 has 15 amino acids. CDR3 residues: CASSYALAVSRKQFF. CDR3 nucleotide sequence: TGTGCCAGCAGCTACGCACTAGCGGTCTCTCGGAAGCAGTTCTTC.

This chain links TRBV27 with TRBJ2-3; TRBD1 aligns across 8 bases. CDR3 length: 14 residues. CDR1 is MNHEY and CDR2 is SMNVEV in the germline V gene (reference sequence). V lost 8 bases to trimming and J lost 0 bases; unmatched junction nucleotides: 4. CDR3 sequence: CASRQGASTDTQYF. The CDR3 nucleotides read TGTGCCAGCCGGCAGGGGGCTAGCACAGATACGCAGTATTTT.

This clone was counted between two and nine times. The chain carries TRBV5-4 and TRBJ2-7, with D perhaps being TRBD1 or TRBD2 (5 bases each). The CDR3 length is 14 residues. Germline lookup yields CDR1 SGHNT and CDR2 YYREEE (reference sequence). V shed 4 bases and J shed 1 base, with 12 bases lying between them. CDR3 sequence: CASSPDGASYEQYF. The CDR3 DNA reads TGTGCCAGCAGCCCTGACGGGGCTTCCTACGAGCAGTACTTC.

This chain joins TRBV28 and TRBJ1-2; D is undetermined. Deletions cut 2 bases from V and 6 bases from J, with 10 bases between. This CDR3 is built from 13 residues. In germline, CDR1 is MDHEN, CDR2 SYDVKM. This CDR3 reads CASSLTVGNGYTF. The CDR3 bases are TGTGCCAGCAGTTTAACAGTAGGGAATGGCTACACCTTC.

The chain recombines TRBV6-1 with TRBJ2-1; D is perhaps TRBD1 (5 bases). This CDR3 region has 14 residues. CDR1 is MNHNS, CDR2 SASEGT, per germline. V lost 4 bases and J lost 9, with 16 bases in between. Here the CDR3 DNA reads TGTGCCAGCAGTGCTTGGGTAGGGGCCGGTGAGCAGTTCTTC. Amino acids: CASSAWVGAGEQFF.

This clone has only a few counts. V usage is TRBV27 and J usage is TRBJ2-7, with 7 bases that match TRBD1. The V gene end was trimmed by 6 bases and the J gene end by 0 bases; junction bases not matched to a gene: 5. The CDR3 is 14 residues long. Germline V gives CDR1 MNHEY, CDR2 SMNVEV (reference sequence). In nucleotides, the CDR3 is TGTGCCAGCAGGCGACAGGGCAACTCCTACGAGCAGTACTTC. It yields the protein CASRRQGNSYEQYF.

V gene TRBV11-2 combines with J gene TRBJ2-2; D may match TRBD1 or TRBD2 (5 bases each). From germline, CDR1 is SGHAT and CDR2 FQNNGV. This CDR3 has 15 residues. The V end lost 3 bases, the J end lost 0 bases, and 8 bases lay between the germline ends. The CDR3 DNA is TGTGCCAGCAGCTTTACGGGACCGAACACCGGGGAGCTGTTTTTT. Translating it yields CASSFTGPNTGELFF.